This T cell receptor beta chain was profiled in a study of blood T cell repertoires in COVID-19 (dated by TCRdb to between 2020 and 2021). Concerning the study at large: Samples covering the acute and convalescent phases of COVID-19 were provided by collaborators in the United States, Italy and Spain. The prospective study material was composed of cDNA or gDNA derived from T cells, B-cell-depleted T cells, or PBMCs. The dataset comprised deeply sampled blood TCRbeta repertoires from subjects exposed to, actively infected with, or recovered from COVID-19. The repertoires were released in a freely available public database meant as a resource for research on the immune response to SARS-CoV-2. The samples were drawn from two sources: the first 160 participants of the ongoing ImmuneRACE study, and 1,200 or so subjects contributed by 6 global collaborators. Sample metadata almost always included a de-identified subject ID, COVID-19 status, age in years and sex. Where HLA class I and class II types were available, the types were taken from metadata supplied by the sample provider, not from assay-based typing.

The research as a whole found: The amount of clinical and demographic metadata varied by source and participant and was provided uncurated.

Comments on this clone: Its antigen is unknown. No quality values exist for individual bases; no much larger clone is one base distant.

In Seattle, one collaborating source enrolled patients while the infection was active and tracked those patients longitudinally over the course of disease. The collaborating institutions used their own protocols to collect whole blood in K2EDTA tubes. For TCRbeta analysis, collaborators shipped samples in one of three forms: frozen whole blood, isolated PBMCs, or DNA extracted from either of those sample types. The CDR3 has 13 amino acids, counting the end cysteine and phenylalanine. Kept here is only the CDR3 DNA, which spans 39 bases and is read in frame from base 1. Taken from the germline V gene (reference sequence), the CDR1 and CDR2 loops are SEHNR and FQNEAQ. Relative to germline, V is 5 bases shorter and J is 8 bases shorter, with 13 bases between their ends. TCRbeta CDR3 regions were amplified from genomic DNA by means of the immunoSEQ Assay, a bias-controlled multiplex PCR. The paper's processing steps were these. Within the assay, amplification of reference gene primers was used to estimate how many nucleated cells each sample contained. To quantify the absolute abundance of each unique TCRbeta CDR3 rearrangement, sequence reads were collapsed and filtered. Productive Simpson clonality was computed per sample as the square root of Simpson's diversity index over productive rearrangements. As stored in TCRdb, this immuneACCESS dataset retains in-frame rearrangements with V and J assigned. A fraction of the clones does not appear; measured against another copy, unresolved V genes explain less than half of the discrepancy, and the remainder lacks a known reason. The D gene and trimming were derived from the DNA, and the V and J assignments and clone size from that table. In this sample the table shows approximately 97,000 clones, around 88% of which occur a single time. The ten most abundant clones make up roughly 2.1% of the sample.

Source material: peripheral blood. This receptor was identified in a man between 50 and 59 years old with COVID-19, enrolled during active disease. The V gene is TRBV7-9 and the J gene is TRBJ2-1; no D gene call is confident. The CDR3 protein: CASSPPRVDEQFF. The sequence in DNA is TGTGCCAGCAGCCCCCCACGGGTAGATGAGCAGTTCTTC.